This T cell receptor (beta chain) was sequenced for a study of CD8 T cells in ankylosing spondylitis. This clonotype was detected many times. The antigen is not known. The CDR3 length is 13 residues. The germline V gene has CDR1 DFQATT and CDR2 SNEGSKA (reference sequence). The V end lost 4 bases, the J end lost 3 bases, and 13 bases lay between the germline ends. Generation of TCR beta libraries employed quantitative 5'-RACE incorporating molecular barcodes. MiXCR, run by TCRdb on the 5' RACE reads, gives a single entry per CDR3 protein. The profile shows about 110,000 distinct CDR3 sequences, 24% of them singletons. Points from the study as a whole: Disease-linked clones bore a CD8+ phenotype, appearing relatively rarely in peripheral blood. Significantly higher representation of disease-linked clones was reported for matched ankylosing spondylitis synovial fluid. What seemed typical of ankylosing spondylitis blood was a TCR beta motif built from roughly 8 highly homologous variants.

The receptor was derived from a male donor with ankylosing spondylitis. The sequenced sample was synovial fluid, either unsorted or a sorted T cell fraction (not recorded which). The chain is built from TRBV20-1 and TRBJ2-7; D is undetermined. CDR3: CSATGRLVYEQYF. The CDR3 DNA is TGCAGTGCTACCGGACGGTTAGTCTACGAGCAGTACTTC.